This T cell receptor beta chain was observed in a study of molecular identifiers for immune sequencing clone quantification. Study in general: Across replicate runs, RNA obtained from around 18,000 or 91,000 naive CD8 cells was divided into five, with four undergoing sequencing. Study-level results: Over 99% of effector molecules, yet under 1% of naive-cell molecules, were held by clones above 20 RNA copies.

This clonotype has more than one count but fewer than ten. Its antigen is as yet unknown. J lost 6 bases, V lost 5 bases, and 10 bases had no gene match. CDR3 length equals 16 residues. CDR1 and CDR2 from the germline V gene are SGHAT and FQNNGV. The CD8+CD4-CCR7+CD45RA+ phenotype defined the sorted naive CD8 T cells. Previously described methods with listed TCR primers produced the bulk TCR libraries. In TCRdb, the PCR reads were re-called with MiXCR into one record per CDR3 protein. The profile covers approximately 590,000 distinct CDR3 sequences, with roughly 27% appearing a single time and about 0.73% taken by the ten largest.

J is TRBJ2-3 and V is TRBV11-2; 11 bases are a match to TRBD2. This receptor was identified in a human donor in good health. Some libraries in this study had Jurkat cell RNA spiked in. Sample: naive CD8+ T cells from blood, with Jurkat cell RNA spiked in. The subset here: FACS-sorted CD8+CD4-CCR7+CD45RA+ naive T cells. The CDR3 here is CASSQQLAGAPDTQYF. In DNA, the CDR3 is TGTGCCAGCAGCCAGCAACTAGCGGGAGCCCCGGATACGCAGTATTTT.